This TCR beta chain was captured by sequencing in a study of regulatory T cells in long-lasting Graves disease. Study-wide context: Over 5 years of antithyroid drugs with positive TSH receptor antibodies was taken to mean persistent Graves' disease.

Construction of TCR beta libraries relied on iRepertoire HTBI primers and on Arm-PCR targeting CDR3 regions. MiXCR, applied by TCRdb to the multiplex PCR reads, yields one record per CDR3 protein. The profile shows about 340,000 distinct CDR3 sequences, 20% of them singletons. As for time point: persistent/refractory GD, antithyroid drugs over 5 years with positive TRAb. The TCR library was prepared using RNA isolated from PBMCs. Graves' disease diagnosis relied on American Thyroid Association guidelines. CDR1 and CDR2 (germline): DFQATT, SNEGSKA (reference sequence). The V end was cut by 1 base, the J end by 0 bases, with 16 bases between. This CDR3 has 17 residues. General study results and limits: Relative to newly diagnosed Graves' patients, persistent ones had lower TCR diversity. There were preferences for TRBV28, TRBJ1-2 and TRBJ2-5 in persistent disease.

With respect to this clonotype: Its antigen is unidentified.

The chain carries TRBV20-1 and TRBJ1-5; a possible D gene is TRBD1 (6 bases). Sequences were derived from peripheral blood mononuclear cells (PBMCs), sampled when the disease was refractory, from a patient treated with antithyroid drugs. The sequence was collected from a female donor with Graves disease. The CDR3 DNA follows: TGCAGTGCTAGAGGTACAGGGTTCCTCTTTAGCAATCAGCCCCAGCATTTT. Translation: CSARGTGFLFSNQPQHF.